This TCR beta chain was documented in a study of blood T cells in healthy people across ages. Germline assignment: CDR1 MNHEY and CDR2 SVGEGT. The CDR3 covers 14 residues. Next came a second PCR, run for about 6 to 12 cycles, which used a sample-barcoded 5' primer along with a J-beta primer mix. A single record per CDR3 protein comes from TCRdb applying MiXCR to the 5' RACE reads. The data contain roughly 1.4 million distinct CDR3 sequences, around 59% of them singletons. This chain links TRBV6-2 or TRBV6-3 with TRBJ2-5; no clear D. The J call could be wrong; TRBJ2-7 is a better fit for the DNA end. The sequence was obtained from a man in his late teens or twenties in good health. Sequencing was carried out using blood. CDR3 sequence: CASSYLGYSYEQYF. Written as DNA, the CDR3 is TGTGCCAGCAGTTATTTGGGATATTCCTACGAGCAGTACTTC.